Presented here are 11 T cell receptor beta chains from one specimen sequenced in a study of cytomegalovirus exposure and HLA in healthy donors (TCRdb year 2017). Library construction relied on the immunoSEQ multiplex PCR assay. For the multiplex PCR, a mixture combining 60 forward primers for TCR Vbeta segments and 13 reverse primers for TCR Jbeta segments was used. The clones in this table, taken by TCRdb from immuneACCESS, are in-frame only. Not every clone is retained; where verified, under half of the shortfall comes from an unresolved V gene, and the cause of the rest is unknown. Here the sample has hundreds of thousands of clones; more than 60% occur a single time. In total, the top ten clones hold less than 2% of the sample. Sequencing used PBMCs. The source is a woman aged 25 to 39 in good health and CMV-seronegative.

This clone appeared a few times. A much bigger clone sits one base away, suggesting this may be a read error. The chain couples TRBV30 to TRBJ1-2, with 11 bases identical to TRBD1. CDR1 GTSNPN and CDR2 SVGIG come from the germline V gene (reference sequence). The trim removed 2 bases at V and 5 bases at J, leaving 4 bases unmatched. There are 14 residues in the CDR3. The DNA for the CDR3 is TGTGCCTGGAGTCAGGGACAGGGGGATTATGGCTACACCTTC. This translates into CAWSQGQGDYGYTF.

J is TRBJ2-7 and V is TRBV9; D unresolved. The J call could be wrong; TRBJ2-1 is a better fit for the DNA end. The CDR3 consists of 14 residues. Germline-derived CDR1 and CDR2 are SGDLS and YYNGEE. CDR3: CASSTPGRSYEQFF. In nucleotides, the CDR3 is TGTGCCAGCAGCACCCCAGGAAGGTCCTACGAGCAGTTCTTC.

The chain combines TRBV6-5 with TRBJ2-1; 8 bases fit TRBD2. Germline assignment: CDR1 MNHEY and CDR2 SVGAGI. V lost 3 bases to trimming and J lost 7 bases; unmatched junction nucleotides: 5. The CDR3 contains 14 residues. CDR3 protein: CASSYSGNTNEQFF. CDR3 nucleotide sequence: TGTGCCAGCAGTTATAGCGGGAATACGAATGAGCAGTTCTTC.

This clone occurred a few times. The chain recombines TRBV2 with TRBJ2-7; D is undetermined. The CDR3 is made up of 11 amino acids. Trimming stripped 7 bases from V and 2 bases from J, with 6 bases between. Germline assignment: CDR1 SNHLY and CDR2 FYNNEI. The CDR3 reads CASTPTYEQYF. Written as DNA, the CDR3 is TGTGCCAGCACCCCCACCTACGAGCAGTACTTC.

The CDR3 region has the DNA TGTGCCATCAGTGAGGGGACTGCCCGGGGAGATACGCAGTATTTT. Amino acids: CAISEGTARGDTQYF. The V call is TRBV10-3, the J call TRBJ2-3, with D possibly TRBD2 on 6 matching bases. Germline V gives CDR1 ENHRY, CDR2 SYGVKD. V lost 2 bases, J lost 5 bases, and 14 bases lay in between. CDR3 length equals 15 residues.

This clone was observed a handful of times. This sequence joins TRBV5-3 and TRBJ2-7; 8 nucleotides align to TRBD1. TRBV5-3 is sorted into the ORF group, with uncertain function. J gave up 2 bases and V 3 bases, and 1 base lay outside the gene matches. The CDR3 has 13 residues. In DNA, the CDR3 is TGTGCCAGAAGCTCACAGGGGGCCTACGAGCAGTACTTC. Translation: CARSSQGAYEQYF.

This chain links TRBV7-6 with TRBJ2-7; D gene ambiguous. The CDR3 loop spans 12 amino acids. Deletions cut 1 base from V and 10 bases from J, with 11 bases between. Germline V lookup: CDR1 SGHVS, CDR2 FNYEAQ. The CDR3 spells CASSLGRRSQYF. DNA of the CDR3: TGTGCCAGCAGCTTAGGGAGACGGAGCCAGTACTTC.

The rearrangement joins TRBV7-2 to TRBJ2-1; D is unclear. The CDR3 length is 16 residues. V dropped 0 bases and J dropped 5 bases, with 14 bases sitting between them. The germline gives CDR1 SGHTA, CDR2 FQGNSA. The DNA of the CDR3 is TGTGCCAGCAGCTTAGCGGAGCGCCCGACGGACAATGAGCAGTTCTTC. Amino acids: CASSLAERPTDNEQFF.

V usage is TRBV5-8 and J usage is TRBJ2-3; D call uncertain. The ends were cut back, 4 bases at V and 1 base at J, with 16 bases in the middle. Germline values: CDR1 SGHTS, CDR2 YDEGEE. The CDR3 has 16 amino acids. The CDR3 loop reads CASSLLSERGTDTQYF. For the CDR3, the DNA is TGTGCCAGCAGCCTCCTTTCAGAGCGAGGCACAGATACGCAGTATTTT.

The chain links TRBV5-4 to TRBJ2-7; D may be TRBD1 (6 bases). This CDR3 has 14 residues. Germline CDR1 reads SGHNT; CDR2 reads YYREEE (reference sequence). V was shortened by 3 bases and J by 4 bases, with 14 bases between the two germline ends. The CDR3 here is CASSSYGTRYEQYF. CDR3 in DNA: TGTGCCAGCAGCTCCTACGGGACAAGATACGAGCAGTACTTC. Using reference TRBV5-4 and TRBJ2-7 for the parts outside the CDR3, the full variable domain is ETGVTQSPTHLIKTRGQQVTLRCSSQSGHNTVSWYQQALGQGPQFIFQYYREEENGRGNFPPRFSGLQFPNYSSELNVNALELDDSALYLCASSSYGTRYEQYFGPGTRLTVT.

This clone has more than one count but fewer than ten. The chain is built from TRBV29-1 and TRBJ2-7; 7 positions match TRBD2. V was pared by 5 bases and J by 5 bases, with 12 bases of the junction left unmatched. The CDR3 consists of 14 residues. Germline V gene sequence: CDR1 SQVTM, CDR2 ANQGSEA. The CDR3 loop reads CSVQTGRTGHEQYF. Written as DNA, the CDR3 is TGCAGCGTTCAAACCGGGAGGACTGGGCACGAGCAGTACTTC.